Listed below are T cell receptor beta chains from one sample, sequenced in a study of T cell responses to AZD1222 COVID-19 vaccine. This table comes from immunoSEQ multiplex PCR, and its TCRdb copy is limited to in-frame clones, with some not included. The sample gives 150,000 or so clones, 85% to 95% of which show up once; over 0.7% is in the top ten. The specimen was peripheral blood, collected on day 0 of AZD1222 vaccination. These receptors all come from an adult in good health. CDR3s include the opening cysteine and the closing phenylalanine or tryptophan. Each record gives: D gene, clone size, V gene, J gene, CDR3 protein, CDR3 DNA. The D gene is left open where the match is weak. Not every row has a clone size; where given, it reads once, few, many or a size class.

D gene: .
clone size: once
V gene: TRBV27
J gene: TRBJ2-1
CDR3 protein: CASSLGDGSYNEQFF
CDR3 DNA: TGTGCCAGCAGTTTAGGAGACGGCTCCTACAATGAGCAGTTCTTC

D gene: .
clone size: .
V gene: TRBV11-2
J gene: TRBJ1-5
CDR3 protein: CASSLDGGSPQHF
CDR3 DNA: TGTGCCAGCAGCTTAGATGGGGGATCGCCCCAGCATTTT

D gene: .
clone size: .
V gene: TRBV2
J gene: TRBJ1-2
CDR3 protein: CASNWESPGGYTF
CDR3 DNA: TGTGCCAGCAATTGGGAGAGTCCAGGGGGCTACACCTTC

D gene: .
clone size: .
V gene: TRBV27
J gene: TRBJ1-2
CDR3 protein: CASSLQGPLLGDYGYTF
CDR3 DNA: TGTGCCAGCAGTTTACAAGGGCCACTCTTGGGCGACTATGGCTACACCTTC

D gene: .
clone size: .
V gene: TRBV27
J gene: TRBJ1-6
CDR3 protein: CASSSGPTGSYNSPLHF
CDR3 DNA: TGTGCCAGCAGTTCGGGACCGACAGGCTCCTATAATTCACCCCTCCACTTT

D gene: TRBD1
clone size: .
V gene: TRBV7-9
J gene: TRBJ1-4
CDR3 protein: CASSIGTNTGQGNEKLFF
CDR3 DNA: TGTGCCAGCAGCATAGGAACGAATACAGGACAGGGGAATGAAAAACTGTTTTTT

D gene: .
clone size: .
V gene: TRBV9
J gene: TRBJ1-3
CDR3 protein: CASSVGQSSGNTIYF
CDR3 DNA: TGTGCCAGCAGCGTGGGGCAGAGCTCTGGAAACACCATATATTTT

D gene: .
clone size: .
V gene: TRBV5-4
J gene: TRBJ1-2
CDR3 protein: CASSSPLTANYGYTF
CDR3 DNA: TGTGCCAGCAGCTCCCCATTGACAGCCAACTATGGCTACACCTTC

D gene: .
clone size: few
V gene: TRBV3-1/TRBV3-2
J gene: TRBJ1-6
CDR3 protein: CASSPTGSSYNSPLHF
CDR3 DNA: TGTGCCAGCAGCCCTACAGGGAGCTCCTATAATTCACCCCTCCACTTT

D gene: .
clone size: .
V gene: TRBV7-2
J gene: TRBJ1-2
CDR3 protein: CASSQLQGGFGYTF
CDR3 DNA: TGTGCCAGCAGCCAACTTCAGGGAGGATTTGGCTACACCTTC

D gene: .
clone size: .
V gene: TRBV3-1/TRBV3-2
J gene: TRBJ2-3
CDR3 protein: CASSQDSYPGVSVGDTQYF
CDR3 DNA: TGTGCCAGCAGCCAAGATAGTTATCCGGGGGTTAGTGTGGGTGATACGCAGTATTTT

D gene: TRBD2
clone size: once
V gene: TRBV2
J gene: TRBJ2-3
CDR3 protein: CASSASGVLTDTQYF
CDR3 DNA: TGTGCCAGCAGTGCTAGCGGGGTTCTCACAGATACGCAGTATTTT

D gene: .
clone size: .
V gene: TRBV14
J gene: TRBJ2-5
CDR3 protein: CASSQLLRQETQYF
CDR3 DNA: TGTGCCAGCAGCCAGCTTCTGCGGCAAGAGACCCAGTACTTC

D gene: TRBD2
clone size: .
V gene: TRBV6-5
J gene: TRBJ2-1
CDR3 protein: CASSYNGGSNEQFF
CDR3 DNA: TGTGCCAGCAGTTACAACGGGGGGAGCAATGAGCAGTTCTTC

D gene: .
clone size: .
V gene: TRBV19
J gene: TRBJ2-2
CDR3 protein: CASTPWQGGGELFF
CDR3 DNA: TGTGCCAGTACACCCTGGCAGGGGGGCGGGGAGCTGTTTTTT

D gene: .
clone size: .
V gene: TRBV7-9
J gene: TRBJ2-3
CDR3 protein: CASYDVLTDTQYF
CDR3 DNA: TGTGCCAGCTACGACGTTCTCACAGATACGCAGTATTTT

D gene: TRBD2
clone size: .
V gene: TRBV19
J gene: TRBJ2-2
CDR3 protein: CASSNAGGNTGELFF
CDR3 DNA: TGTGCCAGTAGTAACGCGGGGGGGAACACCGGGGAGCTGTTTTTT

D gene: .
clone size: .
V gene: TRBV7-9
J gene: TRBJ2-5
CDR3 protein: CASSLAQGGTRQHQETQYF
CDR3 DNA: TGTGCCAGCAGCTTAGCCCAAGGGGGGACACGACAGCATCAAGAGACCCAGTACTTC

D gene: .
clone size: .
V gene: TRBV7-2
J gene: TRBJ2-5
CDR3 protein: CASSFRDQETQYF
CDR3 DNA: TGTGCCAGCAGCTTCAGAGACCAAGAGACCCAGTACTTC

D gene: TRBD1
clone size: .
V gene: TRBV4-1
J gene: TRBJ1-2
CDR3 protein: CASSQGRGRSYTF
CDR3 DNA: TGCGCCAGCAGCCAAGGCAGGGGGCGCAGCTACACCTTC

D gene: TRBD1
clone size: few
V gene: TRBV5-1
J gene: TRBJ1-5
CDR3 protein: CASSPGQGLSNQPQHF
CDR3 DNA: TGCGCCAGCAGCCCTGGACAGGGACTTAGCAATCAGCCCCAGCATTTT

D gene: TRBD1
clone size: .
V gene: TRBV4-1
J gene: TRBJ1-5
CDR3 protein: CASSGQITGGGVPQHF
CDR3 DNA: TGCGCCAGCAGCGGACAAATCACAGGGGGGGGAGTCCCCCAGCATTTT

D gene: .
clone size: .
V gene: TRBV10-3
J gene: TRBJ2-7
CDR3 protein: CAISEEGRSYEQYF
CDR3 DNA: TGTGCCATCAGTGAGGAGGGTAGGTCCTACGAGCAGTACTTC

D gene: TRBD2
clone size: .
V gene: TRBV4-1
J gene: TRBJ2-1
CDR3 protein: CASSQEGRGGQSEQFF
CDR3 DNA: TGCGCCAGCAGCCAAGAAGGGCGGGGGGGCCAGAGTGAGCAGTTCTTC

D gene: .
clone size: once
V gene: TRBV10-1
J gene: TRBJ1-2
CDR3 protein: CAHRTTGPHHGYTF
CDR3 DNA: TGCGCCCACCGAACGACGGGACCCCATCATGGCTACACCTTC

D gene: .
clone size: .
V gene: TRBV18
J gene: TRBJ1-3
CDR3 protein: CASSQLSGGDSGNTIYF
CDR3 DNA: TGTGCCAGCTCACAACTATCGGGGGGCGACTCTGGAAACACCATATATTTT

D gene: TRBD1
clone size: .
V gene: TRBV7-2
J gene: TRBJ2-7
CDR3 protein: CASMRDREMYEQYF
CDR3 DNA: TGTGCCAGCATGCGGGACAGGGAAATGTACGAGCAGTACTTC

D gene: TRBD1
clone size: .
V gene: TRBV29-1
J gene: TRBJ2-7
CDR3 protein: CSVGGGQGGHEQYF
CDR3 DNA: TGCAGCGTTGGCGGGGGACAGGGGGGCCACGAGCAGTACTTC

D gene: .
clone size: .
V gene: TRBV29-1
J gene: TRBJ1-5
CDR3 protein: CSVEDHLGQPQHF
CDR3 DNA: TGCAGCGTTGAAGATCATTTGGGACAGCCCCAGCATTTT

D gene: TRBD1
clone size: .
V gene: TRBV2
J gene: TRBJ1-3
CDR3 protein: CASRGGTTGGDSGNTIYF
CDR3 DNA: TGTGCCAGCAGAGGGGGAACAACAGGGGGCGATTCTGGAAACACCATATATTTT

D gene: .
clone size: .
V gene: TRBV12-3/TRBV12-4
J gene: TRBJ1-1
CDR3 protein: CASRKIGTEAFF
CDR3 DNA: TGTGCCAGCAGGAAGATAGGCACTGAAGCTTTCTTT

D gene: TRBD1
clone size: .
V gene: TRBV19
J gene: TRBJ1-3
CDR3 protein: CASSIRAPGQSSGNTIYF
CDR3 DNA: TGTGCCAGTAGTATTCGGGCTCCGGGACAGAGCTCTGGAAACACCATATATTTT

D gene: .
clone size: .
V gene: TRBV7-2
J gene: TRBJ1-2
CDR3 protein: CASSLLGAGYGYTF
CDR3 DNA: TGTGCCAGCAGCTTACTGGGCGCTGGCTATGGCTACACCTTC

D gene: .
clone size: .
V gene: TRBV5-6
J gene: TRBJ2-7
CDR3 protein: CASSLYRGWEQYF
CDR3 DNA: TGTGCCAGCAGCTTGTATAGGGGATGGGAGCAGTACTTC

D gene: .
clone size: .
V gene: TRBV24-1
J gene: TRBJ1-2
CDR3 protein: CATSDPDRRGYTF
CDR3 DNA: TGTGCCACCAGTGATCCCGACAGGCGTGGCTACACCTTC

D gene: .
clone size: once
V gene: TRBV18
J gene: TRBJ1-3
CDR3 protein: CASRPGFSGNTIYF
CDR3 DNA: TGTGCCAGTCGACCAGGGTTCTCTGGAAACACCATATATTTT

D gene: .
clone size: .
V gene: TRBV27
J gene: TRBJ2-2
CDR3 protein: CASSSSMFKGFFGGELFF
CDR3 DNA: TGTGCCAGCAGTTCCTCCATGTTTAAAGGGTTCTTCGGCGGGGAGCTGTTTTTT

D gene: .
clone size: .
V gene: TRBV9
J gene: TRBJ2-2
CDR3 protein: CASSVGGDTGELFF
CDR3 DNA: TGTGCCAGCAGCGTAGGAGGGGACACCGGGGAGCTGTTTTTT

D gene: .
clone size: .
V gene: TRBV3-1/TRBV3-2
J gene: TRBJ2-7
CDR3 protein: CASGPVGREQYF
CDR3 DNA: TGTGCCAGCGGTCCTGTGGGGCGAGAGCAGTACTTC

D gene: .
clone size: .
V gene: TRBV7-6
J gene: TRBJ2-5
CDR3 protein: CASSSVAQYQETQYF
CDR3 DNA: TGTGCCAGCAGCTCAGTGGCCCAATACCAAGAGACCCAGTACTTC

D gene: .
clone size: once
V gene: TRBV5-1
J gene: TRBJ2-1
CDR3 protein: CASSLDNSYNEQFF
CDR3 DNA: TGCGCCAGCAGCCTTGACAATTCCTACAATGAGCAGTTCTTC

D gene: TRBD1
clone size: once
V gene: TRBV7-9
J gene: TRBJ1-4
CDR3 protein: CASSVQGTVNEKLFF
CDR3 DNA: TGTGCCAGCAGCGTACAGGGGACAGTCAATGAAAAACTGTTTTTT

D gene: .
clone size: once
V gene: TRBV5-6
J gene: TRBJ1-1
CDR3 protein: CASTGSLGEAFF
CDR3 DNA: TGTGCCAGCACCGGGTCCTTAGGGGAAGCTTTCTTT